This T cell receptor beta chain comes out of a study of CD8+CD57+ T cells in acquired aplastic anemia. Study summary: Healthy donors averaged about 10 million reads for CD4+ cells.

This clonotype was counted many times. Its cognate antigen is unknown. V shed 5 bases and J 3 bases; nucleotides not matched to a gene: 7. The germline gives CDR1 MNHEY, CDR2 SMNVEV (reference sequence). The CDR3 is made up of 15 amino acids. Genomic DNA templated the TCR beta VDJ and CDR3 profiling. TCRdb re-analysed the reads in MiXCR, keeping a single row per CDR3 protein. The sample yields about 110,000 distinct CDR3 sequences, around 53% seen once. Findings of the study overall: The same twenty-nine CD8+ CDR3 sequences occurred in patients and in controls.

Sample: sorted CD4+, CD8+, or CD8+CD57+ T cells (not recorded which) from PBMCs. The receptor was isolated from a human donor in good health, serving as a control. The genes are TRBV27 and TRBJ1-5; 7 nucleotides line up with TRBD1. The CDR3, as DNA: TGTGCCAGCAGTCTTAACAGGGGCCTCAATCAGCCCCAGCATTTT. Protein: CASSLNRGLNQPQHF.